The present entry profiles one TCR beta chain with its context. Its antigen remains unknown. Losses at the gene ends were 0 bases for V and 0 bases for J; bases not matched to a gene: 1. CDR3 length: 15 residues. CDR1 is MNHNS, CDR2 SASEGT, per germline. These data originate in a study of T cell repertoires in cytomegalovirus infection. Study-wide background: CMV epitopes that were recently identified and HLA-C-restricted were used alongside well-studied HLA-B-restricted ones. Based on public TCR beta signatures, there were indications of CMV infection and of a matching HLA type. Study observations and caveats: Individuals carrying CMV plus the relevant HLA were identified by cumulative frequency of public TCR beta families. It was HLA-C-restricted CMV-specific TCR beta clonotypes that dominated the response ex vivo.

TCRdb redid the calling of the reads with MiXCR, one entry per CDR3 protein. There are around 570,000 distinct CDR3 sequences in the sample; roughly 42% occur only once, and over 45% lies in the top ten. The TCR was taken from a human donor in good health (CMV status not recorded). Some clones in this sample may be carry-over from other donors' samples. This sequence joins TRBV6-1 and TRBJ2-5; 7 bases are a match to TRBD2. This specimen was cultured PBMCs, taken from culture after CMV antigen stimulation. The CDR3 nucleotides are TGTGCCAGCAGTGAAGCGAGCGGGGACCAAGAGACCCAGTACTTC. Translated: CASSEASGDQETQYF.